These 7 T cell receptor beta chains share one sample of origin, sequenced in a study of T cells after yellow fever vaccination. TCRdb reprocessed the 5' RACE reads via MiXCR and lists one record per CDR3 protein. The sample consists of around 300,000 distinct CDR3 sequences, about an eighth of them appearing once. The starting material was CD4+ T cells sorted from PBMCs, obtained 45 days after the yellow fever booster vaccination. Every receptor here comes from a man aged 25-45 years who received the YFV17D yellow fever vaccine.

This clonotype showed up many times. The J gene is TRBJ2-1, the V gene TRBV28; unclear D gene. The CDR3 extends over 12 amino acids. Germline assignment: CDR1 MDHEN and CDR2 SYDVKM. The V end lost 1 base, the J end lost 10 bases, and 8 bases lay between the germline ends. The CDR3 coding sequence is TGTGCCAGCAGTTTATTTAAAAGGGAGCAGTTCTTC. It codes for CASSLFKREQFF.

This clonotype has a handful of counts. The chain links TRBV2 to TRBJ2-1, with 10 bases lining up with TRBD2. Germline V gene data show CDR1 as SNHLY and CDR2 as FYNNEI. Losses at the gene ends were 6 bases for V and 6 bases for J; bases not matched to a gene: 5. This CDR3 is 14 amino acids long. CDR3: CASSSSGRGNEQFF. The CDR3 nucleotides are TGTGCCAGCAGCTCTAGCGGGAGAGGCAATGAGCAGTTCTTC.

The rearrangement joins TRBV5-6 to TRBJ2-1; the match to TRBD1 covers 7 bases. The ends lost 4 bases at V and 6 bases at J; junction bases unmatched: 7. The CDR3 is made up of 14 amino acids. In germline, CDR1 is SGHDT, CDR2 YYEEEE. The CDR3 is CASSRRQGGNEQFF. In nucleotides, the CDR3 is TGTGCCAGCAGCCGACGACAGGGTGGCAATGAGCAGTTCTTC.

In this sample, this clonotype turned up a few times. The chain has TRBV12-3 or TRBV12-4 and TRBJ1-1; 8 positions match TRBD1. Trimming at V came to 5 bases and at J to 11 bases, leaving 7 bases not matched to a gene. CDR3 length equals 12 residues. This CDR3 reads CASSTGGSVAFF. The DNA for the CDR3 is TGTGCCAGCAGTACAGGGGGGTCGGTGGCTTTCTTT.

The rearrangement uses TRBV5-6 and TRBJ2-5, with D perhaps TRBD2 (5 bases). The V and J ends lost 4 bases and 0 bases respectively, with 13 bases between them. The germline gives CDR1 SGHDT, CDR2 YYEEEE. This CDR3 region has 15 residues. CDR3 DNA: TGTGCCAGCAGCCTGCGGGCCATAAACCAAGAGACCCAGTACTTC. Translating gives CASSLRAINQETQYF.

CDR3 protein: CSVGSETSTYEQYF. CDR3 coding DNA: TGCAGCGTTGGGAGTGAGACTAGCACTTACGAGCAGTACTTC. The chain combines TRBV29-1 with TRBJ2-7, with 7 bases aligning to TRBD2. V lost 4 bases to trimming and J lost 4 bases; unmatched junction nucleotides: 10. Looked up from germline, CDR1 is SQVTM and CDR2 is ANQGSEA. The CDR3 covers 14 residues.

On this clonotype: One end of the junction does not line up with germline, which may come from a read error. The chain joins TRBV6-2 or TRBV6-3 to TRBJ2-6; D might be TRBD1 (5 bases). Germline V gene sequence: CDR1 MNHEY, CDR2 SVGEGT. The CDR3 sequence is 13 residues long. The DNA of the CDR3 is TGTGCCAGCAGTTACAGTGGGGCCAACGCCCTGACTTTC. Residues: CASSYSGANALTF.